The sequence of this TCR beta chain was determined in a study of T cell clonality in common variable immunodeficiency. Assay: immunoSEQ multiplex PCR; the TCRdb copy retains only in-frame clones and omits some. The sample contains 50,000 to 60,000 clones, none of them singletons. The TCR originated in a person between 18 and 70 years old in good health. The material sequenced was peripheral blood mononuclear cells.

CDR3 protein: CASSPTGVIQETQYF. The part of the CDR3 DNA that was read is TGTGCCAGCTCACCTACAGGGGTTATCCAAGAGACC. This chain uses TRBV18 with TRBJ2-5; 7 bases match TRBD1. Sequencing ends 3 residues short of the CDR3 end; the germline J gene provides the rest. V lost 3 bases and J lost 1; bases outside the gene matches: 5. Per the germline V gene, CDR1 is KGHSH and CDR2 is LQKENI. The CDR3 is 15 amino acids.